This is a list of T cell receptor beta chains from one sample in a study of shared clonotypes between healthy human individuals. Assay: immunoSEQ multiplex PCR; the TCRdb copy retains only in-frame clones and omits some. Seen here are millions of clones, 85% to 95% observed once, and the top ten hold 0.1% to 0.15%. Sequencing was done on a sample of naive CD4+ T cells sorted from blood. The origin of the receptors is a man aged 18 to 30 in good health. Both conserved end residues are part of each CDR3. A D gene is named only where the DNA matches it firmly. Expanded clones get a size class; other rows say once, few or many, or leave the size out.

j_call d_call clone_size v_call cdr3_aa cdr3_nt
TRBJ2-1 NA once TRBV4-1 CASSQGVLNEQFF TGCGCCAGCAGCCAAGGGGTTTTAAATGAGCAGTTCTTC
TRBJ1-2 TRBD1 NA TRBV19 CASSTGSPYGYTF TGTGCCAGTTCGACAGGGTCCCCCTATGGCTACACCTTC
TRBJ2-5 NA NA TRBV5-1 CASSLSGSGGAETQYF TGCGCCAGCAGCTTGTCCGGGAGTGGTGGGGCGGAGACCCAGTACTTC
TRBJ2-5 NA NA TRBV7-2 CASSLAGGRVAGETQYF TGTGCCAGCAGCTTAGCGGGGGGCAGGGTGGCGGGAGAGACCCAGTACTTC
TRBJ1-3 NA NA TRBV25-1 CASSEAGGNTIYF TGTGCCAGCAGTGAAGCAGGCGGAAACACCATATATTTT
TRBJ1-6 TRBD1 NA TRBV11-2 CASSLWTGDSPLHF TGTGCCAGCAGCTTATGGACAGGGGATTCACCCCTCCACTTT
TRBJ2-7 NA NA TRBV5-6 CASSPNRVREQYF TGTGCCAGCAGCCCAAACAGGGTGAGGGAGCAGTACTTC
TRBJ2-7 NA NA TRBV5-6 CASSLGTLSYEQYF TGTGCCAGCAGCTTGGGGACACTTTCCTACGAGCAGTACTTC
TRBJ2-2 NA NA TRBV28 CASRTAGINTGELFF TGTGCCAGCAGAACGGCCGGGATCAACACCGGGGAGCTGTTTTTT
TRBJ2-7 NA NA TRBV10-1 CASSESGGANEQYF TGCGCCAGCAGTGAGTCCGGCGGGGCCAACGAGCAGTACTTC
TRBJ2-1 TRBD2 NA TRBV7-9 CASSSPGLAGVNEQFF TGTGCCAGCAGCTCACCGGGACTAGCGGGAGTCAATGAGCAGTTCTTC
TRBJ1-2 NA NA TRBV6-5 CASSRVGDYGYTF TGTGCCAGCAGCCGCGTGGGGGACTATGGCTACACCTTC
TRBJ1-1 TRBD1 NA TRBV5-1 CASSSDRGTEAFF TGCGCCAGCAGCTCCGACAGGGGTACTGAAGCTTTCTTT
TRBJ1-1 TRBD1 NA TRBV2 CASSEAGQGNTEAFF TGTGCCAGCAGTGAAGCCGGACAGGGGAACACTGAAGCTTTCTTT
TRBJ2-7 NA NA TRBV14 CASSQDGLLGRGPYEQYF TGTGCCAGCAGCCAAGATGGTTTATTGGGGCGGGGTCCCTACGAGCAGTACTTC
TRBJ1-3 TRBD1 NA TRBV7-2 CASRNRGSGNTIYF TGTGCCAGCAGGAACAGGGGCTCTGGAAACACCATATATTTT
TRBJ2-7 NA NA TRBV28 CASRGGHLPSGYEQYF TGTGCCAGCAGGGGGGGACACCTCCCATCTGGCTACGAGCAGTACTTC
TRBJ2-5 NA NA TRBV6-6 CASSRASQETQYF TGTGCCAGCAGCCGAGCTTCTCAAGAGACCCAGTACTTC
TRBJ1-6 TRBD1 NA TRBV7-9 CASSQGQFYNSPLHF TGTGCCAGCAGCCAGGGACAGTTCTATAATTCACCCCTCCACTTT
TRBJ2-7 TRBD1 NA TRBV5-1 CASGAGTASYEQYF TGCGCCAGCGGGGCCGGGACAGCGTCCTACGAGCAGTACTTC
TRBJ2-7 NA NA TRBV7-4 CASSQTAEYYEQYF TGTGCCAGCAGCCAAACAGCGGAGTACTACGAGCAGTACTTC
TRBJ2-7 TRBD2 NA TRBV5-1 CASSLGASGGHEQYF TGCGCCAGCAGCTTGGGAGCTAGCGGGGGCCACGAGCAGTACTTC
TRBJ2-1 NA NA TRBV19 CASKVDRRGSYNEQFF TGTGCCAGTAAGGTGGATAGGAGGGGCTCCTACAATGAGCAGTTCTTC
TRBJ2-5 TRBD2 NA TRBV7-2 CASSGRGTSPPEYF TGTGCCAGCAGCGGTAGGGGGACTAGCCCCCCGGAATACTTC
TRBJ2-3 TRBD2 NA TRBV7-9 CASSAASGYTDTQYF TGTGCCAGCAGCGCCGCTAGCGGATACACAGATACGCAGTATTTT
TRBJ2-1 TRBD2 NA TRBV30 CAWSRSVAGNEQFF TGTGCCTGGAGTAGGTCGGTAGCGGGCAATGAGCAGTTCTTC
TRBJ1-3 NA NA TRBV5-1 CASSLGASSSGNTIYF TGCGCCAGCAGCTTGGGTGCTTCCAGCTCTGGAAACACCATATATTTT
TRBJ1-6 NA NA TRBV18 CASSPSTVENSPLHF TGTGCCAGCTCACCTTCAACAGTAGAGAATTCACCCCTCCACTTT
TRBJ2-1 NA NA TRBV28 CASSFVFGNEQFF TGTGCCAGCAGTTTTGTTTTTGGCAATGAGCAGTTCTTC
TRBJ2-3 TRBD2 NA TRBV4-1 CASSQEGHGRDTQYF TGCGCCAGCAGCCAAGAAGGCCACGGGAGGGATACGCAGTATTTT
TRBJ1-6 NA NA TRBV28 CASWTLSSYNSPLHF TGTGCCAGCTGGACACTTAGCTCCTATAATTCACCCCTCCACTTT
TRBJ1-1 NA NA TRBV5-1 CASSLDPGIMNTEAFF TGCGCCAGCAGCTTGGATCCGGGTATTATGAACACTGAAGCTTTCTTT
TRBJ1-2 NA NA TRBV5-1 CASSLGDGLGGYTF TGCGCCAGCAGCTTGGGCGACGGGTTGGGCGGCTACACCTTC
TRBJ2-7 NA NA TRBV5-1 CASSYGRNEQYF TGCGCCAGCAGCTACGGGCGCAACGAGCAGTACTTC
TRBJ2-5 NA NA TRBV7-6 CASSRGETQYF TGTGCCAGCAGCCGAGGGGAGACCCAGTACTTC
TRBJ2-7 NA NA TRBV6-6 CASSYLGVGDEQYF TGTGCCAGCAGTTATTTAGGGGTAGGAGATGAGCAGTACTTC
TRBJ2-3 NA NA TRBV7-9 CASSLKATDTQYF TGTGCCAGCAGCTTAAAAGCCACAGATACGCAGTATTTT
TRBJ1-5 NA NA TRBV19 CASSILDNSEPQHF TGTGCCAGTAGTATTTTAGACAATAGTGAGCCCCAGCATTTT
TRBJ1-4 NA NA TRBV19 CASSSPSRGNEKLFF TGTGCCAGTAGTAGCCCCAGTAGGGGTAATGAAAAACTGTTTTTT
TRBJ1-1 NA NA TRBV11-2 CASSLFGRGNTEAFF TGTGCCAGCAGCTTATTCGGTCGGGGGAACACTGAAGCTTTCTTT